The source of this T cell receptor (beta chain) is a study of T cell changes during pregnancy in multiple sclerosis. The method was immunoSEQ multiplex PCR; TCRdb's version includes in-frame clones alone and lacks a portion of them. The data hold 100,000 to 140,000 clones, with around 93% observed a single time. CDR3 size: 19 residues. This chain connects TRBV21-1 to TRBJ2-3; no DNA check was done on the table's D call, TRBD1. TRBV21-1 is reported as a pseudogene. The sequence was collected from a female donor in good health, enrolled as a control in a pregnancy study. The starting material was peripheral blood, obtained in the third trimester of pregnancy. CDR3 DNA: TGTGCCAGCAGCTTTCCGGACAGGGGCGCCTCTTCTAGCACAGATACGCAGTATTTT. This sequence encodes CASSFPDRGASSSTDTQYF.